This record concerns one TCR beta chain sequence. Under the authors' procedure: Estimated nucleated cell counts came from reference gene primer amplification. Libraries were prepared by immunoSEQ multiplex PCR; TCRdb keeps only in-frame clonotypes and omits some of them. V, J and clone size are taken as reported in that table, and D and trimming were inferred from the DNA itself. Found here are approximately 93,000 clones, about nine tenths of them singletons; the top ten hold about 25%. This record comes from a study of blood T cell repertoires in COVID-19. On the study more broadly: Specimens from acute and convalescent COVID-19 originated in the United States, Italy and Spain. PBMCs, B-cell-depleted T cells, or T cells were the source of the cDNA or gDNA that made up the material.

Germline CDR1 SGHVS, CDR2 FQNEAQ. CDR3 length: 13 amino acids. V trimming: 5 bases; J trimming: 8 bases; junction bases outside the gene matches: 3. Sequences were obtained from peripheral blood. The clonotype originates from a man aged 45 to 65 with active or convalescent COVID-19. V is TRBV7-8 and J is TRBJ1-2, with TRBD1 matching 12 bases. CDR3 region: CASSHGTGGGYTF. In nucleotides, the CDR3 is TGTGCCAGCAGCCACGGGACAGGGGGCGGCTACACCTTC.